Listed below are T cell receptor beta chains from one sample, sequenced in a study of siplizumab effects on memory and regulatory T cells. The data were produced by immunoSEQ multiplex PCR, yet TCRdb's version contains in-frame clones alone and is incomplete. The data hold roughly 92,000 clones, with around 94% observed a single time. The sample taken for sequencing was non-Treg CD4+ T cells sorted from blood. Source of these receptors: a human donor in good health. Each CDR3 is given with its conserved first and last residue. D genes are given only for firm matches. Some rows mark clone size as missing; the rest say once, few, many or name a class of expanded clone.

>TRBV7-2|NA|TRBJ1-4|TRBD1
TGTGCCAGCAGCTTAGTATGGGACAGGGATGATGAAAAACTGTTTTTT
CASSLVWDRDDEKLFF
>TRBV6-5|NA|TRBJ1-2|TRBD1
TGTGCCAGCAGTCGGGACAGTTATGGCTACACCTTC
CASSRDSYGYTF
>TRBV27|NA|TRBJ1-6|TRBD1
TGTGCCAGCAGTTTATCGAGCGACAGGGTTTCACCCCTCCACTTT
CASSLSSDRVSPLHF
>TRBV2|NA|TRBJ2-3|NA
TGTGCCAGCAGTGCGGTGGGTGGCGATACGCAGTATTTT
CASSAVGGDTQYF
>TRBV5-1|NA|TRBJ1-1|NA
TGCGCCAGCAGTCCGGGAGTCGGTCCTAACACTGAAGCTTTCTTT
CASSPGVGPNTEAFF
>TRBV7-9|NA|TRBJ2-1|NA
TGTGCCAGCAGCCGCCGGGCGGTAGGGGACAATGAGCAGTTCTTC
CASSRRAVGDNEQFF
>TRBV9|once|TRBJ2-1|TRBD2
TGTGCCAGCAGCGCGACCGGGACTAGCGGGAACAATGAGCAGTTCTTC
CASSATGTSGNNEQFF
>TRBV6-5|NA|TRBJ1-1|TRBD1
TGTGCCAGCAGATCCAGGGGGCATACTGAAGCTTTCTTT
CASRSRGHTEAFF
>TRBV5-4|NA|TRBJ1-1|NA
TGTGCCAGCAGCCCTGGGGGTGGGGGATTCAACACTGAAGCTTTCTTT
CASSPGGGGFNTEAFF
>TRBV6-5|NA|TRBJ2-7|TRBD1
TGTGCCAGCAGTGATCAGGGACAGCGGACCTTC
CASSDQGQRTF
>TRBV9|NA|TRBJ1-2|NA
TGTGCCAGCAGCGTAGCAGGCAACTATGGCTACACCTTC
CASSVAGNYGYTF
>TRBV5-1|NA|TRBJ2-5|NA
TGCGCCAGCAGCTTGGGTCACCGGGAGACCCAGTACTTC
CASSLGHRETQYF
>TRBV6-1|NA|TRBJ1-2|NA
TGTGCCTGCTTACCTACCGGGACGGTGAGGAGCGGCTACACCTTC
CACLPTGTVRSGYTF
>TRBV6-5|NA|TRBJ2-1|NA
TGTGCCAGCAGTTACCTCGGGGGTGAGCAGTTCTTC
CASSYLGGEQFF
>TRBV7-9|NA|TRBJ2-5|TRBD2
TGTGCCAGCGGGAGGGTTAGCGGGGTTAAAGAGACCCAGTACTTC
CASGRVSGVKETQYF
>TRBV18|NA|TRBJ1-4|NA
TGTGCCAGCTCACCTGACGAGGCCTGGGAAAAACTGTTTTTT
CASSPDEAWEKLFF
>TRBV6-5|NA|TRBJ1-5|TRBD1
TGTGCCAGCCGGGACAGGGTGAATCAGCCCCAGCATTTT
CASRDRVNQPQHF